Presented here are 2 T cell receptor beta chains from one specimen sequenced in a study of blood T cell repertoires in COVID-19. Profiling relied on immunoSEQ multiplex PCR, and the TCRdb table lists in-frame clones only, not all of them. The data contain 140,000 to 150,000 clones, 85% to 90% of them singletons. Source material: peripheral blood. The receptors here all came from a man in his late teens or twenties with COVID-19, enrolled during active disease.

CDR3 in amino acids: CASSPSASGSPETQYF. The CDR3 DNA follows: TGTGCCAGCTCACCATCGGCTAGCGGGAGTCCAGAGACCCAGTACTTC. This sequence joins TRBV18 and TRBJ2-5; TRBD2 agrees at 10 bases. V was clipped by 2 bases and J by 4 bases; unmatched bases: 7. Germline-derived CDR1 and CDR2 are KGHSH and LQKENI. This CDR3 has 16 amino acids.

The chain links TRBV9 to TRBJ2-2; a possible D gene is TRBD2 (5 bases). Trimming took off 4 bases at V and 1 base at J, with 11 bases between the two ends. The CDR3 consists of 15 residues. CDR1 SGDLS and CDR2 YYNGEE come from the germline V gene. The chain's CDR3 is CASSLDGRNTGELFF. For the CDR3, the DNA is TGTGCCAGCAGCCTAGATGGGAGGAACACCGGGGAGCTGTTTTTT. The full variable domain, completed using reference TRBV9 and TRBJ2-2, is DSGVTQTPKHLITATGQRVTLRCSPRSGDLSVYWYQQSLDQGLQFLIQYYNGEERAKGNILERFSAQQFPDLHSELNLSSLELGDSALYFCASSLDGRNTGELFFGEGSRLTVL.